Listed here are 14 T cell receptor beta chains from one sample, sequenced in a study of blood T cell repertoires in COVID-19. Sequencing was performed with immunoSEQ multiplex PCR; in TCRdb, only in-frame clones are kept and a portion is missing. This sample has approximately 70,000 clones, with around 76% found just once. The specimen sequenced was peripheral blood. All receptors derive from a human donor in a cohort sampled during active COVID-19.

This clone was seen only a few times. This rearrangement joins TRBV11-2 to TRBJ2-7, with 10 nucleotides matching TRBD1. Germline trimming cut 4 bases from V and 7 bases from J; bases unmatched to any gene: 4. The CDR3 spans 13 residues. Germline assignment: CDR1 SGHAT and CDR2 FQNNGV. Here the CDR3 DNA reads TGTGCCAGCAGCTGGGACAGGGGACGGGAGCAGTACTTC. As protein: CASSWDRGREQYF. Looking up the rest from reference TRBV11-2 and TRBJ2-7 gives the full variable domain: EAGVAQSPRYKIIEKRQSVAFWCNPISGHATLYWYQQILGQGPKLLIQFQNNGVVDDSQLPKDRFSAERLKGVDSTLKIQPAKLEDSAVYLCASSWDRGREQYFGPGTRLTVT.

The CDR3 DNA reads as TGCGCCAGCAGCTTGGGTGACAGGTACAATGAGCAGTTCTTC. It specifies CASSLGDRYNEQFF. The chain carries TRBV5-1 and TRBJ2-1; D might be TRBD1 (6 bases). Trimming shortened V by 0 bases and J by 4 bases, and 8 bases separated the two germline ends. The CDR3 consists of 14 residues. Germline V gene data show CDR1 as SGHRS and CDR2 as YFSETQ.

The chain links TRBV2 to TRBJ1-6; tentatively, D is TRBD1 (6 bases). The CDR3 has 16 residues. V lost 6 bases, J lost 1 base, and 13 bases lay in between. Per germline, CDR1 SNHLY and CDR2 FYNNEI. The CDR3 sequence is CASRTGSMSYNSPLHF. The CDR3 bases are TGTGCCAGCAGAACAGGGTCAATGTCCTATAATTCACCCCTCCACTTT. The full variable domain, in which reference TRBV2 and TRBJ1-6 provide the parts outside the CDR3, is EPEVTQTPSHQVTQMGQEVILRCVPISNHLYFYWYRQILGQKVEFLVSFYNNEISEKSEIFDDQFSVERPDGSNFTLKIRSTKLEDSAMYFCASRTGSMSYNSPLHFGNGTRLTVT.

The V gene is TRBV7-8, the J gene TRBJ1-5; 8 positions agree with TRBD1. V lost 7 bases, J lost 8 bases, and 13 bases stayed unmatched. The CDR3 sequence is 15 residues long. Germline V gene sequence: CDR1 SGHVS, CDR2 FQNEAQ. CDR3 in amino acids: CASTRTGLEREPQHF. The CDR3 nucleotides read TGTGCCAGCACCCGGACAGGGCTTGAGAGGGAGCCCCAGCATTTT.

The DNA for the CDR3 is TGTGCCAGCAGTGAGGGCAGTCGAAATGAAAAACTGTTTTTT. It encodes CASSEGSRNEKLFF. The gene calls are TRBV2 and TRBJ1-4; D uncertain. Trimming removed 3 bases at V and 5 bases at J, with 10 bases between. The CDR3 runs to 14 residues. Looked up from germline, CDR1 is SNHLY and CDR2 is FYNNEI.

This clone was counted between two and nine times. The CDR3 DNA reads TGCAGCGTTAAGTTACAGGCGAACACCGGGGAGCTGTTTTTT. Amino acids: CSVKLQANTGELFF. The chain joins TRBV29-1 to TRBJ2-2; D perhaps matches TRBD1 (5 bases). Germline CDR1 SQVTM, CDR2 ANQGSEA. The CDR3 contains 14 residues. Trimming removed 5 bases from V and 0 bases from J, with 10 bases in between.

This clone was detected once. J is TRBJ1-2 and V is TRBV7-9; TRBD1 is a possible D gene (6 bases). Per the germline V gene, CDR1 is SEHNR and CDR2 is FQNEAQ (reference sequence). This CDR3 is 13 amino acids long. Trimming stripped 0 bases from V and 5 bases from J, with 7 bases between. CDR3 nucleotide sequence: TGTGCCAGCAGCTTAGCCAGGGGATATGGCTACACCTTC. This gives the protein CASSLARGYGYTF.

The chain links TRBV10-3 to TRBJ2-2, with D possibly being TRBD1 (6 bases). Trimming took 0 bases from V and 6 from J, leaving 14 bases between them. Per germline, CDR1 ENHRY and CDR2 SYGVKD. The CDR3 is 16 residues long. CDR3 region: CAISESVQGLSGELFF. The DNA for the CDR3 is TGTGCCATCAGTGAGTCAGTACAGGGCCTCTCCGGGGAGCTGTTTTTT.

The table lists this clone with a few counts. The chain employs TRBV3-1 (or the pseudogene TRBV3-2) and TRBJ2-3, with a possible D match to TRBD1 (6 bases). Trimming removed 4 bases from V and 5 bases from J, with 19 bases in between. Germline V CDR1 and CDR2: LGHDT, YNNKEL (reference sequence). The CDR3 is 16 amino acids. The CDR3 DNA reads TGTGCCAGCAGCCCCCCAGGGGCCGCCCTGGGAGATACGCAGTATTTT. Translating it yields CASSPPGAALGDTQYF.

This clone was detected a few times. This chain links TRBV12-5 with TRBJ1-5; D call uncertain. CDR3 length: 11 residues. V gave up 4 bases and J gave up 11 bases, with 9 bases separating them. Germline-derived CDR1 and CDR2 are LGHNT and FRNRAP. The CDR3 DNA follows: TGTGCTAGTGGTTCGGCCGGGACCCAGCATTTT. It is translated as CASGSAGTQHF.

Here the CDR3 reads CASSYSRRSQDEQYF. CDR3 DNA sequence: TGTGCCAGCAGTTACTCACGACGGTCCCAGGACGAGCAGTACTTC. The genes are TRBV6-6 and TRBJ2-7, with no clear D. Germline CDR1 is MNHNY and CDR2 is SVGAGI (reference sequence). This CDR3 contains 15 residues. Trimming took off 0 bases at V and 5 bases at J, with 14 bases between the two ends.

The chain employs TRBV11-2 and TRBJ2-1, with TRBD1 identical over 10 bases. Germline values: CDR1 SGHAT, CDR2 FQNNGV. This CDR3 has 19 residues. V lost 1 base and J lost 2; bases outside the gene matches: 11. The CDR3 loop reads CASSLGTIDRGPPYNEQFF. CDR3 DNA: TGTGCCAGCAGCTTAGGGACTATCGACAGGGGGCCCCCCTACAATGAGCAGTTCTTC.

As to this clone: Other nucleotide sequences in the sample specify the same CDR3. The rearrangement links TRBV7-9 to TRBJ1-5; the match to TRBD1 covers 8 bases. Germline V lookup: CDR1 SEHNR, CDR2 FQNEAQ (reference sequence). With V trimmed by 4 bases and J by 2 bases, 1 base remained unmatched. The CDR3 runs to 14 residues. This chain's CDR3 is CASSSQGGNQPQHF. The CDR3 DNA sequence: TGTGCCAGCAGCTCACAGGGGGGCAATCAGCCCCAGCATTTT.

The V and J genes are TRBV6-5 and TRBJ1-4; 7 bases agree with TRBD1. There are 15 residues in the CDR3. CDR1 and CDR2 (germline): MNHEY, SVGAGI. After removal of 10 bases from V and 6 bases from J, the junction contained 14 bases not matched to a gene. In nucleotides, the CDR3 is TGTGCCACCAAAAGGGGCCCAGGGGGTTATGAAAAACTGTTTTTT. This gives the protein CATKRGPGGYEKLFF.